The sequence of this T cell receptor beta chain was determined in a study of early T cells in non-severe SARS-CoV-2 infection (dated by TCRdb to the early 2020s). As for the study more broadly: TCR sequencing used bulk RNA from unsorted whole blood, so alpha and beta chains could not be paired. What the study reported, not specific to this receptor: VDJdb matching was skewed toward anti-spike CD8 responses and likely underestimated virus-specific expansions, missing private and CD4 specificities.

Set within a cohort of healthcare workers in London, UK, this nested case-control study involved weekly PCR testing of nasopharyngeal swabs along with blood sampling. Healthcare workers were recruited during the week of the UK lockdown, between 23 and 31 March 2020, and followed weekly for up to about 16 weeks. This clonotype was detected ten times or more. Its binding antigen is unknown. The record has no base qualities; no much larger clone is one base away. The library was prepared using 5' RACE. Sequenced on a NextSeq 500. Unique molecular identifiers were attached to individual cDNA molecules in the TCR library protocol so that sequencing error and PCR bias could be corrected. Sequencing covered both TCR alpha and beta chains, and within each sample the abundances of alpha and beta sequences were tightly co-correlated. Regarding the original processing steps: Decombinator V4 was used to annotate TCR sequences for V gene, J gene and CDR3. Expanded TCRs were defined as changing significantly between any two time points under a Poisson model with p below 0.0001. TCR abundances were normalised to the total number of TCRs sequenced per sample and expressed as counts per million. VDJdb, accessed 1 November 2021, was searched for CMV, EBV and SARS-CoV-2 annotated TCRs, excluding TCRs annotated for multiple antigens. TCRdb reanalyzed the raw reads on its own, using fastp at Q25 for trimming and MiXCR for clone calling, and kept in-frame beta chains. Duplicate CDR3 protein sequences are folded into a single record with the most common DNA and genes. Here the V and J calls rest on TCRdb's processing, not on the authors' analysis. The sample table contains about 30,000 distinct CDR3 sequences; only one count was recorded for 5% to 5.5% of them. The ten largest clones capture about 3.5% of the sample.

The receptor's source is an adult who was a healthcare worker with PCR-confirmed SARS-CoV-2 infection or an uninfected control (not recorded which). The sequencing input was whole blood.

This receptor has the CDR3 CASSLDLDTQYF. The nucleotide sequence reads as follows: TGCGCCAGCAGCTTGGATCTAGATACGCAGTATTTT. The V and J genes are TRBV5-1 and TRBJ2-3; no confident D gene assignment can be made. V and J are truncated by 0 bases and 5 bases respectively, leaving an intervening sequence of 4 bases. The CDR3 goes from the cysteine to the phenylalanine over 12 residues. Just CDR3 DNA is preserved here, 36 bases in frame from base 1. According to the germline V gene, CDR1 reads SGHRS and CDR2 reads YFSETQ.